Each of the 16 T cell receptor beta chains below was sequenced from the same sample in a study of OX40 agonist ivuxolimab in advanced cancers. Measured with immunoSEQ multiplex PCR; TCRdb has only the in-frame clones, and not every one. This sample has tens of thousands of clones; 70% to 90% occur once, and the top ten carry less than 60%. Sequenced material: CD4+ or CD8+ T cells sorted from blood, taken in a trial of the OX40 agonist ivuxolimab. Every receptor here comes from an adult with an advanced solid tumor such as melanoma, head and neck, liver or kidney cancer.

V usage is TRBV4-1 and J usage is TRBJ1-3, with a weak D call TRBD1 (6 bases). This CDR3 contains 14 residues. Looked up from germline, CDR1 is MGHRA and CDR2 is YSYEKL. V was clipped by 4 bases and J by 3 bases, with 10 bases between them. CDR3 loop: CASSPEGVGNTIYF. CDR3 nucleotide sequence: TGCGCCAGCAGCCCGGAGGGGGTTGGAAACACCATATATTTT.

The CDR3 spells CAWSNNEQFF. The CDR3 coding sequence is TGTGCCTGGAGTAACAATGAGCAGTTCTTC. V usage is TRBV30 and J usage is TRBJ2-1; the D is unclear. CDR1 and CDR2 (germline): GTSNPN, SVGIG (reference sequence). The length of the CDR3 is 10 residues. Trimming pared 2 bases from V and 5 bases from J, leaving 1 base between.

Turning to this clone: A far larger clone is only one base removed, so a read error is likely. This chain connects TRBV7-6 to TRBJ2-3; D gene ambiguous. The CDR3 totals 13 residues. Germline V gene sequence: CDR1 SGHVS, CDR2 FNYEAQ. Trimming shortened V by 5 bases and J by 4 bases, and 10 bases separated the two germline ends. DNA of the CDR3: TGTGCCAGCAGCCCCCCCAGCGCAGATACGCAGTATTTT. Translation gives CASSPPSADTQYF.

This chain joins TRBV7-8 and TRBJ1-1, with TRBD1 identical over 9 bases. The length of the CDR3 is 14 residues. V gave up 3 bases and J gave up 7 bases; unmatched junction bases: 6. The V gene's germline CDR1 is SGHVS and CDR2 FQNEAQ. This CDR3 reads CASSFPQGAREAFF. Written as DNA, the CDR3 is TGTGCCAGCAGCTTCCCACAGGGGGCCCGTGAAGCTTTCTTT.

The V gene is TRBV4-3, the J gene TRBJ1-1, with 9 bases that match TRBD1. The ends lost 4 bases at V and 2 bases at J; junction bases unmatched: 8. CDR1 is LGHNA and CDR2 is YSLEER in the germline V gene. This CDR3 has 16 amino acids. The CDR3 DNA sequence: TGCGCCAGCAGCCGGGGGACAGGGATCAGCAACACTGAAGCTTTCTTT. Residues: CASSRGTGISNTEAFF.

As regards this clone: The identical CDR3 is also encoded by other nucleotide sequences in the sample. J is TRBJ1-4 and V is TRBV4-3, with D uncertain. Germline CDR1 is LGHNA and CDR2 is YSLEER. CDR3 length: 12 amino acids. The V gene lost 0 bases and the J gene lost 7 bases, with 3 bases spanning the gap. CDR3 in DNA: TGCGCCAGCAGCCAAGATCCTGAAAAACTGTTTTTT. It encodes CASSQDPEKLFF.

This chain links TRBV27 with TRBJ2-7; D call uncertain. The CDR3 is 16 residues long. The germline CDR1 and CDR2 sequences are MNHEY and SMNVEV (reference sequence). V dropped 0 bases and J dropped 0 bases, with 12 bases sitting between them. The CDR3 protein is CASSLSALLISYEQYF. CDR3 sequence (DNA): TGTGCCAGCAGTTTATCGGCTTTACTCATCTCCTACGAGCAGTACTTC.

This chain links TRBV6-4 with TRBJ2-3, with D possibly matching TRBD2 (6 bases). V was clipped by 4 bases and J by 9 bases, with 14 bases between them. CDR1 and CDR2 from the germline V gene are MRHNA and SNTAGT. This CDR3 region has 13 residues. The CDR3 loop is CASSVAWGETQYF. DNA for the CDR3: TGTGCCAGCAGTGTTGCTTGGGGGGAGACGCAGTATTTT.

V usage is TRBV4-3 and J usage is TRBJ2-3; D remains ambiguous. The CDR3 contains 17 residues. Germline assignment: CDR1 LGHNA and CDR2 YSLEER. Trimming removed 4 bases at V and 1 base at J, with 18 bases between. This chain's CDR3 is CASSPHWATPGTDTQYF. The DNA for the CDR3 is TGCGCCAGCAGCCCACATTGGGCGACACCAGGCACAGATACGCAGTATTTT.

The rearrangement links TRBV28 to TRBJ2-7, with D tentatively TRBD1 (6 bases). The CDR3 has 13 residues. Trimming shortened V by 5 bases and J by 5 bases, and 13 bases separated the two germline ends. Per germline, CDR1 MDHEN and CDR2 SYDVKM. The CDR3 loop is CASSVIQGNEQYF. The CDR3 coding sequence is TGTGCCAGCAGTGTAATACAGGGCAACGAGCAGTACTTC.

The chain links TRBV19 to TRBJ1-2; D may be TRBD1 (5 bases). CDR3 size: 13 residues. CDR1 is LNHDA and CDR2 is SQIVND in the germline V gene (reference sequence). Between the trimmed V and J ends, which lost 5 bases and 8 bases, there was a span of 15 bases. In DNA form, the CDR3 reads TGTGCCAGTAGTCGGTCAAGGGGTGAGGGCTACACCTTC. It translates to CASSRSRGEGYTF.

This chain connects TRBV5-1 to TRBJ2-7; 8 bases align to TRBD1. V dropped 1 base and J dropped 5; count of bases not matched to a gene: 5. The germline V gene encodes CDR1 SGHRS and CDR2 YFSETQ. The CDR3 runs to 14 residues. As DNA, the CDR3 is TGCGCCAGCAGCTTGCCGGACAGGGAGGACGAGCAGTACTTC. Protein sequence: CASSLPDREDEQYF.

The chain couples TRBV25-1 to TRBJ2-7, with D uncertain. Germline V gene data show CDR1 as MGHDK and CDR2 as SYGVNS. V was clipped by 2 bases and J by 7 bases, with 6 bases between them. This CDR3 has 11 amino acids. The CDR3 sequence: CASSELSEQYF. In DNA form, the CDR3 reads TGTGCCAGCAGTGAACTCTCGGAGCAGTACTTC.

V gene TRBV27 combines with J gene TRBJ2-5; unclear D gene. Trimming pared 2 bases from V and 1 base from J, leaving 8 bases between. CDR1 is MNHEY and CDR2 is SMNVEV in the germline V gene (reference sequence). The length of the CDR3 is 14 residues. DNA of the CDR3: TGTGCCAGCAGTTTAATAGCAAGCCAAGAGACCCAGTACTTC. Its protein is CASSLIASQETQYF.

This clone was counted a few times. This chain links TRBV4-1 with TRBJ1-1; 7 nucleotides align to TRBD1. Germline V lookup: CDR1 MGHRA, CDR2 YSYEKL. Germline trimming cut 1 base from V and 11 bases from J; bases unmatched to any gene: 1. CDR3 length: 11 residues. The DNA of the CDR3 is TGCGCCAGCAGCCAAGCGACAGGGGCTTTCTTT. Translating gives CASSQATGAFF.

This chain connects TRBV4-3 to TRBJ2-1, with TRBD1 matching 7 bases. V gave up 3 bases and J gave up 7 bases; unmatched junction bases: 6. Germline CDR1 reads LGHNA; CDR2 reads YSLEER. The CDR3 length is 14 residues. In DNA, the CDR3 is TGCGCCAGCAGCCAGGCAGGGGGAAGGAATGAGCAGTTCTTC. It translates to CASSQAGGRNEQFF.